Sequencing of this TCR beta chain was carried out in a study of T cell repertoires in cytomegalovirus infection. Background on the study: Matching HLA type and CMV infection were both indicated by public TCR beta signatures. General observations from the study: CMV-specific HLA-C-restricted TCR beta clonotypes dominated the ex vivo response. Summed frequency of shared TCR beta families picked out CMV carriers who also had the relevant HLA.

The CDR3 loop spans 14 amino acids. The germline V gene has CDR1 SGHDN and CDR2 FVKESK. TCRdb redid the calling of the reads with MiXCR, one entry per CDR3 protein. The sample holds nearly 550,000 distinct CDR3 sequences, 16% seen once. Remarks on this clonotype: As yet, its antigen is unknown. One end of the junction varies from germline; a read error may be responsible.

This clonotype was sampled from a human donor in good health (CMV status not recorded). Some clones in this sample may be carry-over from other donors' samples. The V and J genes are TRBV14 and TRBJ2-7; 7 positions agree with TRBD1. The sequenced material came from CD8+ T cells from PBMCs. This chain's CDR3 is CASRLGQRLNEQYF. The CDR3 coding sequence is TGTGCCAGCAGACTGGGACAGAGGCTGAACGAGCAATACTTC.